The rows below give T cell receptor beta chains drawn from one sample of a study of CD8 T cells in ankylosing spondylitis. TCRdb redid the calling of the 5' RACE reads with MiXCR, one entry per CDR3 protein. The sample lists about 130,000 distinct CDR3 sequences, around 7% occurring once. The sample taken for sequencing was blood, either unsorted or a sorted T cell fraction (not recorded which). These receptors were taken from a male donor with ankylosing spondylitis or in good health (not recorded which). The CDR3 runs from the conserved cysteine through the conserved F or W. D genes are given only for firm matches. Part of the rows lack a size; the others show once, few, many or a class for expanded clones.

TRBV11-2	many	TRBJ2-4	-	CASPPSAQFQGIAKNIQYF	TGTGCCAGCCCCCCTAGCGCGCAGTTTCAAGGAATAGCCAAAAACATTCAGTACTTC
TRBV4-1	many	TRBJ1-3	-	CASSFPAPSSGNTIYF	TGCGCCAGCAGCTTTCCGGCGCCTTCCTCTGGAAACACCATATATTTT
TRBV7-7	many	TRBJ2-5	-	CASSSVNQETQYF	TGTGCCAGCAGTTCTGTAAATCAAGAGACCCAGTACTTC
TRBV7-2	many	TRBJ2-7	TRBD2	CASSLPTSGSNEQYF	TGTGCCAGCAGCCTGCCGACTAGCGGGAGTAACGAGCAGTACTTC
TRBV20-1	many	TRBJ2-7	TRBD2	CSARYVAGGGEQYF	TGCAGTGCTAGATACGTAGCGGGAGGAGGCGAGCAGTACTTC
TRBV3-1	many	TRBJ2-5	-	CASSQRDAKETQYF	TGTGCCAGCAGCCAACGGGACGCGAAAGAGACCCAGTACTTC
TRBV20-1	many	TRBJ1-5	-	CSASHLKENQPQHF	TGCAGTGCTAGTCACCTGAAGGAGAATCAGCCCCAGCATTTT
TRBV5-5	-	TRBJ2-2	TRBD2	CASSFSGGNTGELFF	TGTGCCAGCAGCTTTAGCGGGGGGAACACCGGGGAGCTGTTTTTT
TRBV6-5	many	TRBJ2-7	TRBD2	CASSYNGRRGSYSYEQYF	TGTGCCAGCAGTTACAACGGCCGGCGGGGGAGTTACTCCTACGAGCAGTACTTC
TRBV20-1	many	TRBJ1-4	-	CSARVKPGRELCNEKLFF	TGCAGTGCTAGAGTAAAACCGGGACGCGAGCTTTGTAATGAAAAACTGTTTTTT
TRBV24-1	few	TRBJ2-7	-	CATTGYEQYF	TGTGCCACCACTGGTTACGAGCAGTACTTC
TRBV20-1	-	TRBJ2-3	TRBD1	CSATGTGVVDTQYF	TGCAGTGCAACCGGGACAGGGGTGGTAGATACGCAGTATTTT
TRBV7-9	many	TRBJ1-2	TRBD1	CASSPKTGYYGYTF	TGTGCCAGCAGCCCAAAGACAGGGTACTATGGCTACACCTTC
TRBV4-1	many	TRBJ2-2	-	CASSQEEGRNTGELFF	TGCGCCAGCAGCCAAGAGGAGGGGCGGAACACCGGGGAGCTGTTTTTT
TRBV20-1	many	TRBJ2-7	-	CSASFGPPYEQYF	TGCAGTGCTAGTTTTGGCCCTCCCTACGAGCAGTACTTC
TRBV9	many	TRBJ1-2	-	CASSVDGGSYGYTF	TGTGCCAGCAGCGTAGATGGAGGGAGCTATGGCTACACCTTC
TRBV20-1	many	TRBJ1-1	-	CSAPIPDLNTEAFF	TGCAGTGCGCCGATCCCGGACTTGAACACTGAAGCTTTCTTT
TRBV18	many	TRBJ2-1	-	CASSPGRYNEQFF	TGTGCCAGCTCCCCGGGACGATACAATGAGCAGTTCTTC
TRBV5-1	many	TRBJ2-2	TRBD1	CASSSGTGWNTGELFF	TGCGCCAGCAGCTCCGGGACAGGGTGGAACACCGGGGAGCTGTTTTTT
TRBV9	many	TRBJ1-1	-	CASTLGGDTEAFF	TGTGCCAGCACCCTTGGCGGGGACACTGAAGCTTTCTTT
TRBV7-9	many	TRBJ1-4	-	CASSRSNEKLFF	TGTGCCAGCAGCCGCTCGAATGAAAAACTGTTTTTT
TRBV5-1	many	TRBJ2-7	-	CASSGQPSSYEQYF	TGCGCCAGCTCGGGACAACCGAGCTCCTACGAGCAGTACTTC
TRBV18	many	TRBJ1-2	-	CASSSGERYGYTF	TGTGCCAGCTCGTCCGGGGAACGCTATGGCTACACCTTC
TRBV5-5	many	TRBJ2-1	-	CASSLATGSEQFF	TGTGCCAGCAGCTTGGCCACAGGGAGTGAGCAGTTCTTC
TRBV20-1	many	TRBJ2-5	-	CSASTLRGKETQYF	TGCAGTGCGTCGACCCTCCGGGGCAAAGAGACCCAGTACTTC
TRBV30	-	TRBJ2-1	TRBD1	CAWSARGTVQSKQFF	TGTGCCTGGAGTGCCAGGGGGACCGTCCAATCGAAGCAGTTCTTC
TRBV29-1	few	TRBJ2-3	-	CSVDTQWSSTDTQYF	TGCAGCGTCGATACCCAGTGGTCTAGCACAGATACGCAGTATTTT
TRBV30	-	TRBJ2-7	-	CAWLGVNEQYF	TGTGCCTGGCTAGGCGTGAACGAGCAGTACTTC
TRBV11-1	many	TRBJ2-3	-	CASSLDSGITDTQYF	TGTGCCAGCAGCTTGGACTCGGGGATCACAGATACGCAGTATTTT
TRBV15	many	TRBJ2-2	TRBD1	CATSREGPGQGFRELFF	TGTGCCACCAGCAGAGAAGGTCCGGGACAGGGGTTCAGGGAGCTGTTTTTT
TRBV7-2	many	TRBJ1-4	-	CASSRGVIGEKLFF	TGTGCCAGCAGCCGCGGGGTTATTGGAGAAAAACTGTTTTTT
TRBV15	many	TRBJ2-1	TRBD2	CATSPRTSGYNEQFF	TGTGCCACCAGCCCTCGGACTAGCGGTTACAATGAGCAGTTCTTC
TRBV20-1	many	TRBJ2-1	TRBD1	CSAGQGYNEQFF	TGCAGTGCCGGACAGGGGTACAATGAGCAGTTCTTC
TRBV7-2	many	TRBJ1-4	-	CASSLRLTTNEKLFF	TGTGCCAGCAGCCTACGACTGACAACTAATGAAAAACTGTTTTTT
TRBV7-9	many	TRBJ2-2	-	CASSLTGANTGELFF	TGTGCCAGCAGCTTAACCGGGGCTAACACCGGGGAGCTGTTTTTT
TRBV20-1	many	TRBJ2-7	TRBD2	CSARNPRTSGFGEQYF	TGCAGTGCTAGAAATCCAAGGACTAGCGGGTTCGGGGAGCAGTACTTC
TRBV23-1	many	TRBJ2-1	TRBD2	CARRTSGATYNEQFF	TGCGCCAGGAGAACTAGCGGGGCAACCTACAATGAGCAGTTCTTC
TRBV5-1	many	TRBJ1-4	-	CASSFSDEKLFF	TGCGCCAGCAGCTTTTCGGATGAAAAACTGTTTTTT
TRBV5-1	few	TRBJ2-4	-	CASSLGGGRGDIQYF	TGCGCCAGCAGCTTGGGTGGTGGGCGCGGTGACATTCAGTACTTC
TRBV20-1	many	TRBJ2-3	-	CSARDGWATQYF	TGCAGTGCTAGAGACGGTTGGGCTACGCAGTATTTT
TRBV7-9	many	TRBJ2-2	-	CASSPPLGFSAGELFF	TGTGCCAGCAGCCCCCCCTTGGGATTCTCCGCCGGGGAGCTGTTTTTT
TRBV5-1	many	TRBJ2-2	TRBD1	CASTEQGANTGELFF	TGCGCCAGCACGGAACAGGGGGCGAACACCGGGGAGCTGTTTTTT
TRBV20-1	many	TRBJ1-2	-	CSAHYGANYGYTF	TGCAGTGCCCATTACGGAGCTAACTATGGCTACACCTTC
TRBV10-2	few	TRBJ1-1	-	CASKDGDTEAFF	TGCGCCAGCAAGGACGGGGACACTGAAGCTTTCTTT
TRBV5-6	many	TRBJ2-7	TRBD1	CASSLEGGGYEQYF	TGTGCCAGCAGCTTGGAAGGGGGCGGCTACGAGCAGTACTTC
TRBV5-5	many	TRBJ1-5	-	CASSLVWDTGSGQPQHF	TGTGCCAGCAGCTTGGTTTGGGACACTGGGTCTGGCCAGCCCCAGCATTTT
TRBV20-1	many	TRBJ1-1	-	CSAFSTDTEAFF	TGCAGTGCTTTCTCGACAGACACTGAAGCTTTCTTT
TRBV5-5	many	TRBJ2-2	-	CASSLAEWGRRATGELFF	TGTGCCAGCAGCTTGGCCGAATGGGGGCGCAGGGCCACCGGGGAGCTGTTTTTT
TRBV13	many	TRBJ1-1	-	CASAGEKSEAFF	TGTGCCAGCGCAGGGGAAAAGTCTGAAGCTTTCTTT
TRBV28	many	TRBJ2-7	TRBD1	CASTTGQAYYEQYF	TGTGCCAGCACCACGGGACAGGCTTACTACGAGCAGTACTTC
TRBV20-1	many	TRBJ2-7	TRBD2	CRGGTEYEQYF	TGCAGGGGGGGGACGGAATACGAGCAGTACTTC
TRBV9	many	TRBJ2-7	-	CASSVDSGYEQYF	TGTGCCAGCAGCGTTGACAGTGGGTACGAGCAGTACTTC
TRBV29-1	few	TRBJ1-1	-	CSVGWRTNTEAFF	TGCAGCGTTGGTTGGCGGACGAACACTGAAGCTTTCTTT
TRBV12-5	many	TRBJ1-4	TRBD1	CASGPGTGGTNEKLFF	TGTGCTAGTGGTCCTGGGACAGGGGGCACTAATGAAAAACTGTTTTTT
TRBV27	many	TRBJ2-7	-	CASSLLAGLHYEQYF	TGTGCCAGCAGTTTACTAGCAGGGCTTCACTACGAGCAGTACTTC
TRBV7-9	many	TRBJ2-3	-	CASSFRGTSTDTQYF	TGTGCCAGCAGCTTTCGGGGGACTAGCACAGATACGCAGTATTTT